The 12 T cell receptor beta chains below were found in one sample sequenced in a study of T cell repertoires in cytomegalovirus infection. Their antigens remain unidentified. TCRdb reprocessed the reads via MiXCR and lists one record per CDR3 protein. The table has hundreds of thousands of distinct CDR3 sequences, about 30% seen once; the top ten hold 18%. The sample in question was cultured PBMCs, obtained from culture after CMV antigen stimulation. The receptors originated from a human donor in good health (CMV status not recorded). Some clones in this sample may be carry-over from other donors' samples.

The chain joins TRBV6-5 to TRBJ1-2; D is unclear. Germline CDR1 and CDR2: MNHEY and SVGAGI. V shed 0 bases and J shed 9 bases, with 14 bases lying between them. The CDR3 covers 14 residues. CDR3 sequence: CASSYSRHQVRYTF. The CDR3 DNA reads TGTGCCAGCAGTTACTCGAGACATCAAGTTCGCTACACCTTC.

The chain has TRBV6-5 and TRBJ2-7; perhaps TRBD1 as D (5 bases). V was clipped by 0 bases and J by 2 bases, with 14 bases between them. Germline V gene data show CDR1 as MNHEY and CDR2 as SVGAGI. The CDR3 sequence is 16 residues long. CDR3 sequence (DNA): TGTGCCAGCAGTTACTCTACGGCAGGGTCCCCCTACGAGCAGTACTTC. Residues: CASSYSTAGSPYEQYF.

The chain links TRBV20-1 to TRBJ2-5, with D possibly TRBD1 on 5 matching bases. The V gene lost 1 base and the J gene lost 2 bases, with 11 bases spanning the gap. This CDR3 is built from 14 residues. Germline V gives CDR1 DFQATT, CDR2 SNEGSKA (reference sequence). CDR3 DNA: TGCAGTGCTAGAGTCCCAGGGAAACAAGAGACCCAGTACTTC. Its protein product is CSARVPGKQETQYF.

V and J are TRBV14 and TRBJ1-1; the D gene is possibly TRBD1 (5 bases). The V gene lost 0 bases and the J gene lost 3 bases, with 11 bases spanning the gap. CDR3 length: 15 amino acids. Germline V gene sequence: CDR1 SGHDN, CDR2 FVKESK. Here the CDR3 reads CASSQEGVWYTEAFF. The CDR3, as DNA: TGTGCCAGCAGCCAAGAGGGGGTTTGGTACACTGAAGCTTTCTTT.

The V call is TRBV4-3, the J call TRBJ1-3; the D gene is possibly TRBD1 (5 bases). The V end was cut by 0 bases, the J end by 5 bases, with 11 bases between. The germline V gene has CDR1 LGHNA and CDR2 YSLEER. The CDR3 spans 15 residues. The CDR3 DNA reads as TGCGCCAGCAGCCAAGATCCAACAGGAAGAAACACCATATATTTT. As protein: CASSQDPTGRNTIYF.

In its sample, this clonotype was seen many times. This chain joins TRBV7-2 and TRBJ2-1; D gene ambiguous. This CDR3 has 13 amino acids. Trimming removed 3 bases from V and 9 bases from J, with 12 bases in between. Germline V gene lookup returns CDR1 SGHTA and CDR2 FQGNSA. As DNA, the CDR3 is TGTGCCAGCAGCTTGGGTGGTTTGGCTGAGCAGTTCTTC. Its translation: CASSLGGLAEQFF. Full variable domain (missing parts from reference TRBV7-2 and TRBJ2-1): GAGVSQSPSNKVTEKGKDVELRCDPISGHTALYWYRQSLGQGLEFLIYFQGNSAPDKSGLPSDRFSAERTGGSVSTLTIQRTQQEDSAVYLCASSLGGLAEQFFGPGTRLTVL.

A few counts support this clonotype. The rearrangement uses TRBV10-3 and TRBJ2-3; D is undetermined. V was trimmed by 7 bases and J by 3 bases, leaving 5 bases between them. Germline CDR1 reads ENHRY; CDR2 reads SYGVKD. The CDR3 extends over 11 amino acids. The DNA for the CDR3 is TGTGCCATCACCGTTACAGATACGCAGTATTTT. As protein: CAITVTDTQYF.

V usage is TRBV6-2 or TRBV6-3 and J usage is TRBJ2-5, with 8 nucleotides matching TRBD2. Trimming cost V 8 bases and J 6 bases; bases outside gene matches: 11. From germline, CDR1 is MNHEY and CDR2 SVGEGT. This CDR3 has 14 residues. In nucleotides, the CDR3 is TGTGCCAGCCGTTCGGTAGCGGGATCAAAGACCCAGTACTTC. It translates to CASRSVAGSKTQYF.

This clonotype was seen only a few times. The J gene is TRBJ1-1, the V gene TRBV28; weak D call: TRBD1 (6 bases). The CDR3 is 13 residues long. CDR1 is MDHEN, CDR2 SYDVKM, per germline. The germline V and J ends were trimmed by 7 bases and 7 bases, with 16 bases remaining between them. The CDR3, as DNA: TGTGCCAGCACCCTATCTGGGGGCATTGAAGCTTTCTTT. Its protein is CASTLSGGIEAFF.

The chain carries TRBV27 and TRBJ2-1; D possibly corresponds to TRBD2 (6 bases). This CDR3 comprises 17 residues. The V and J ends lost 5 bases and 4 bases respectively, with 21 bases between them. Germline V gene lookup returns CDR1 MNHEY and CDR2 SMNVEV (reference sequence). The CDR3 spells CASSPGFGAGDYNEQFF. CDR3 bases: TGTGCCAGCAGTCCCGGGTTTGGAGCGGGCGATTACAATGAGCAGTTCTTC.

The chain combines TRBV4-3 with TRBJ2-5; no reliable D call. The CDR3 has 15 amino acids. Germline assignment: CDR1 LGHNA and CDR2 YSLEER. Trimming shortened V by 3 bases and J by 5 bases, and 16 bases separated the two germline ends. The CDR3 DNA is TGCGCCAGCAGCCAGCAACCGGGTCCATGGGAGACCCAGTACTTC. The encoded protein is CASSQQPGPWETQYF.

The chain recombines TRBV10-3 with TRBJ1-4; D remains ambiguous. This CDR3 contains 13 residues. The V gene lost 6 bases and the J gene lost 8 bases, with 13 bases spanning the gap. Germline V gene lookup returns CDR1 ENHRY and CDR2 SYGVKD. The CDR3 loop reads CAIRPGLGEKLFF. As DNA, the CDR3 is TGTGCCATCAGGCCCGGACTAGGGGAAAAACTGTTTTTT.